The clone carrying this TCR beta chain was seen many times. The investigators amplified TCR beta CDR3 regions from RNA transcripts. HTBI primers were the set used in a first-round RT-PCR of the TCR CDR3. TCRdb used MiXCR to reprocess the multiplex PCR reads, holding one entry per CDR3 protein. Of 500,000 to 650,000 distinct CDR3 sequences detected, just under 20% appear once; the ten largest clones hold about 50%. The sample originates from a study of T cells in Graves' hyperthyroidism and ophthalmopathy. Among ophthalmopathy patients, the Clinical Activity Score reached at least 3, the NOSPECS grade reached at least 4, and duration remained under 3 months. The sequenced sample was blood. This TCR came from a middle-aged man with Graves' ophthalmopathy.

The CDR3 DNA follows: TGCGCCAGCAGCTGGACGATCCCGGAGAACACCGGGGAGCTGTTTTTT. Translating it yields CASSWTIPENTGELFF. The chain joins TRBV5-1 to TRBJ2-2; unclear D gene. CDR1 is SGHRS and CDR2 is YFSETQ in the germline V gene. V was cut by 3 bases and J by 1 base, with 13 bases left in between. This CDR3 has 16 amino acids.